One and the same sample provided the 8 T cell receptor beta chains below, sequenced in a study of T cell responses to AZD1222 COVID-19 vaccine. Repertoires were generated with immunoSEQ multiplex PCR, while TCRdb's copy carries only in-frame clones and drops some. The sample holds approximately 100,000 clones, about 89% seen once. The sample was peripheral blood, taken 28 days after the second dose of the MenACWY control vaccine. The receptors stem from an adult who received the MenACWY meningococcal vaccine as a control.

V gene TRBV20-1 combines with J gene TRBJ1-4, with D unclear. The V end lost 4 bases, the J end lost 8 bases, and 8 bases lay between the germline ends. CDR1 and CDR2 (germline): DFQATT, SNEGSKA (reference sequence). The CDR3 length is 11 residues. The CDR3 protein is CSAKRQEKLFF. The CDR3 DNA reads TGCAGTGCTAAACGGCAAGAAAAACTGTTTTTT.

The chain joins TRBV10-1 to TRBJ1-2, with 7 bases identical to TRBD1. The V segment lost 8 bases and the J segment 0 bases; nucleotides outside the gene matches: 6. The CDR3 length is 14 residues. Germline V CDR1 and CDR2: WNHNN, SYGVQD (reference sequence). The CDR3 region is CASLETGANYGYTF. The CDR3 DNA follows: TGCGCCAGCCTAGAAACAGGGGCTAACTATGGCTACACCTTC.

The chain has TRBV27 and TRBJ2-1; D gene unclear. Trimming removed 4 bases at V and 4 bases at J, with 11 bases between. The CDR3 spans 14 residues. Germline values: CDR1 MNHEY, CDR2 SMNVEV (reference sequence). This CDR3 is CASSSEQPYNEQFF. The CDR3 DNA follows: TGTGCCAGCAGTTCCGAACAGCCTTACAATGAGCAGTTCTTC.

This rearrangement joins TRBV7-9 to TRBJ1-1; D remains ambiguous. The CDR3 spans 13 residues. CDR1 and CDR2 (germline): SEHNR, FQNEAQ (reference sequence). V was clipped by 1 base and J by 4 bases, with 7 bases between them. This CDR3 reads CASSLEGGTEAFF. CDR3 DNA sequence: TGTGCCAGCAGCTTAGAGGGTGGCACTGAAGCTTTCTTT.

This rearrangement joins TRBV9 to TRBJ2-3, with D uncertain. CDR3 length equals 12 residues. Germline CDR1 reads SGDLS; CDR2 reads YYNGEE. Trimming left V 4 bases short and J 11 bases short, with 14 bases between. The CDR3 reads CASSPYLRQQYF. The CDR3 nucleotides are TGTGCCAGCAGCCCCTACCTCCGACAGCAGTATTTT. The full variable domain, rest sourced from reference TRBV9 and TRBJ2-3, is DSGVTQTPKHLITATGQRVTLRCSPRSGDLSVYWYQQSLDQGLQFLIQYYNGEERAKGNILERFSAQQFPDLHSELNLSSLELGDSALYFCASSPYLRQQYFGPGTRLTVL.

The chain joins TRBV6-5 to TRBJ2-3; D might be TRBD1 (5 bases). This CDR3 is built from 12 residues. Germline V gene data show CDR1 as MNHEY and CDR2 as SVGAGI. Trimming took 6 bases from V and 5 from J, leaving 9 bases between them. The CDR3 DNA sequence: TGTGCCAGCAGGAGCAGGGTAGATACGCAGTATTTT. Translating it yields CASRSRVDTQYF.

The J gene is TRBJ2-3, the V gene TRBV10-1; tentatively, D is TRBD1 (6 bases). CDR3 size: 14 residues. V lost 9 bases and J 1 base, leaving 14 bases between the germline ends. Germline loops: CDR1 WNHNN, CDR2 SYGVQD (reference sequence). CDR3 in DNA: TGCGCCAGAAAGCGACAGGCCCGCACAGATACGCAGTATTTT. Residues: CARKRQARTDTQYF.

CDR3 in DNA: TGTGCCAGCAGCCCCCGAGGAGCGGGGGGCCAAGAGACCCAGTACTTC. Protein product: CASSPRGAGGQETQYF. The rearrangement links TRBV5-4 to TRBJ2-5; 9 positions agree with TRBD2. V lost 4 bases to trimming and J lost 1 base; unmatched junction nucleotides: 8. Germline values: CDR1 SGHNT, CDR2 YYREEE (reference sequence). The CDR3 covers 16 residues.